The 10 T cell receptor beta chains presented below share a single source sample, sequenced in a study of blood T cell repertoires in COVID-19. The method was immunoSEQ multiplex PCR; TCRdb's version includes in-frame clones alone and lacks a portion of them. The sample has fewer than 60,000 clones; approximately 93% are singletons. Material: peripheral blood. All receptors come from a man aged 55 to 69 with COVID-19, enrolled during active disease.

The CDR3 DNA follows: TGCGCCAGCATATCGGGCGGGAACACAAGCAATCAGCCCCAGCATTTT. Protein: CASISGGNTSNQPQHF. The gene calls are TRBV23-1 and TRBJ1-5; D is uncertain. TRBV23-1 is an ORF; its function is uncertain. This CDR3 spans 16 amino acids. Trimming removed 7 bases at V and 1 base at J, with 17 bases between.

The genes are TRBV6-5 and TRBJ1-1, with 10 bases aligning to TRBD1. This CDR3 is built from 16 residues. Unmatched junction bases numbered 3, after V lost 2 bases and J lost 0 bases. The V gene's germline CDR1 is MNHEY and CDR2 SVGAGI. The CDR3 here is CASSYGTGALNTEAFF. The CDR3 DNA sequence: TGTGCCAGCAGTTACGGGACAGGGGCGCTGAACACTGAAGCTTTCTTT.

DNA of the CDR3: TGTGCCAGCAGCTTAGACCAAGCCCGTTCGGTGAACACCGGGGAGCTGTTTTTT. Protein: CASSLDQARSVNTGELFF. V and J are TRBV11-2 and TRBJ2-2, with D unclear. The CDR3 sequence is 18 residues long. Between the trimmed V and J ends, which lost 0 bases and 1 base, there was a span of 15 bases. From germline, CDR1 is SGHAT and CDR2 FQNNGV.

This clone appeared once. This chain connects TRBV6-6 to TRBJ1-1; 8 bases match TRBD1. Germline-derived CDR1 and CDR2 are MNHNY and SVGAGI (reference sequence). The CDR3 runs to 14 residues. The V segment lost 0 bases and the J segment 8 bases; nucleotides outside the gene matches: 5. The DNA for the CDR3 is TGTGCCAGCAGTTACTCGCAGGGGGCCTCCGAAGCTTTCTTT. It codes for CASSYSQGASEAFF.

This clone was seen a handful of times. The chain uses TRBV10-1 and TRBJ2-7; no definite D call. Germline-derived CDR1 and CDR2 are WNHNN and SYGVQD (reference sequence). The CDR3 loop spans 14 amino acids. V was pared by 4 bases and J by 4 bases, with 14 bases between. The CDR3 nucleotides read TGCGCCAGCAGTGGAGACCCCGAGGCGTACGAGCAGTACTTC. It translates to CASSGDPEAYEQYF.

This chain connects TRBV9 to TRBJ1-5; tentatively, D is TRBD1 (5 bases). V was clipped by 2 bases and J by 4 bases, with 13 bases between them. There are 15 residues in the CDR3. Germline V gives CDR1 SGDLS, CDR2 YYNGEE. The CDR3 DNA sequence: TGTGCCAGCAGCGTCGGGGGTAAGGTGAATCAGCCCCAGCATTTT. Its translation is CASSVGGKVNQPQHF.

V and J are TRBV4-2 and TRBJ2-4, with 10 bases fitting TRBD2. Trimming at V came to 0 bases and at J to 6 bases, leaving 2 bases not matched to a gene. The V gene's germline CDR1 is LGHNA and CDR2 YNFKEQ. The CDR3 runs 15 residues. The CDR3 nucleotides read TGTGCCAGCAGCCAAGAAGCGGGAGGGGGAAACATTCAGTACTTC. Protein: CASSQEAGGGNIQYF.

This clone showed up just once. The chain uses TRBV3-1 (or the pseudogene TRBV3-2) and TRBJ1-1; D not resolved. CDR3 length equals 14 residues. Deletions cut 3 bases from V and 5 bases from J, with 13 bases between. The germline CDR1 and CDR2 sequences are LGHDT and YNNKEL (reference sequence). The CDR3 nucleotides read TGTGCCAGCAGCCAGGTAGCCGGTGATACTGAAGCTTTCTTT. Residues: CASSQVAGDTEAFF.

The chain employs TRBV5-4 and TRBJ2-4; 8 positions agree with TRBD1. Germline V gene lookup returns CDR1 SGHNT and CDR2 YYREEE (reference sequence). Trimming at V came to 4 bases and at J to 1 base, leaving 7 bases not matched to a gene. This CDR3 region has 16 residues. The CDR3 bases are TGTGCCAGCAGCGCTTCAGGGGGCGTTGCCAAAAACATTCAGTACTTC. It is translated as CASSASGGVAKNIQYF.

The chain couples TRBV11-2 to TRBJ1-2, with TRBD1 matching over 8 bases. From germline, CDR1 is SGHAT and CDR2 FQNNGV. There are 12 residues in the CDR3. After removal of 5 bases from V and 8 bases from J, the junction contained 4 bases not matched to a gene. The CDR3 nucleotides read TGTGCCAGCAGCCCGACAGGGGCCGGCTACACCTTC. Translation gives CASSPTGAGYTF.